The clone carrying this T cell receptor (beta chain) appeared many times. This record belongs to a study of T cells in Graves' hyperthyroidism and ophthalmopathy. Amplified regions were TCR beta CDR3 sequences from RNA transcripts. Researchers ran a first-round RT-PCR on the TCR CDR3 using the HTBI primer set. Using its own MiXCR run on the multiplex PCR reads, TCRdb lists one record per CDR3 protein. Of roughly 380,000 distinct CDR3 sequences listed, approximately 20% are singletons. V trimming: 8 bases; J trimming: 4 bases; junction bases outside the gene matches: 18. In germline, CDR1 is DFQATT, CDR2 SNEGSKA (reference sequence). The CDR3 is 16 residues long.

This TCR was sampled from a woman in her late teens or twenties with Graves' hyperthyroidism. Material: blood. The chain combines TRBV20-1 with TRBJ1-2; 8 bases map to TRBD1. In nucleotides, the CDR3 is TGCAGTCCCCCCCGGAAGACAGGGGTTTTTGGCTATGGCTACACCTTC. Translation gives CSPPRKTGVFGYGYTF.